The 31 T cell receptor beta chains below were found in one sample sequenced in a study of CXCR3-negative and CXCR3-positive naive CD8 T cells. Libraries of TRB cDNA were made by 5' RACE and carried UMIs. TCRdb reprocessed the 5' RACE reads and keeps a single row for each CDR3 protein, giving no DNA. The sample data list 75,000 to 100,000 distinct CDR3 sequences. Input material: naive CXCR3- CD8+ T cells from blood. The subset denotes: CD45RO-CCR7+CD27+CD95- naive CD8+ T cells lacking CXCR3 (TNR3-). The receptor set was obtained from a human donor in good health. Some clones in this sample may be carry-over from other donors' samples.

V and J are TRBV12-3 or TRBV12-4 and TRBJ2-7; TCRdb's D gene call, TRBD2, goes unchecked for lack of DNA. The CDR3 length is 15 residues. CDR3 loop: CASSPRLAYLYEQYF.

V gene TRBV6-2 or TRBV6-3 combines with J gene TRBJ2-1; as DNA is missing, the TRBD1 call by TCRdb cannot be tested. This CDR3 is built from 11 residues. In germline, CDR1 is MNHEY, CDR2 SVGEGT. The CDR3 loop reads CASSYARGLFF.

V and J are TRBV13 and TRBJ2-1. CDR3 length: 16 residues. Germline values: CDR1 PRHDT, CDR2 FYEKMQ (reference sequence). This chain's CDR3 is CASSLGPSGPHNEQFF.

V is TRBV7-9 and J is TRBJ2-7; the TCRdb call, TRBD1, lacks DNA for checking. This CDR3 region has 16 residues. The V gene's germline CDR1 is SEHNR and CDR2 FQNEAQ (reference sequence). The CDR3 protein is CASSLSRSGTAYEQYF. Using reference TRBV7-9 and TRBJ2-7 for the parts outside the CDR3, the full variable domain is DTGVSQNPRHKITKRGQNVTFRCDPISEHNRLYWYRQTLGQGPEFLTYFQNEAQLEKSRLLSDRFSAERPKGSFSTLEIQRTEQGDSAMYLCASSLSRSGTAYEQYFGPGTRLTVT.

J is TRBJ2-2 and V is TRBV24-1. Germline loops: CDR1 KGHDR, CDR2 SFDVKD. There are 13 residues in the CDR3. CDR3 sequence reads: CATSDGMTGELFF.

The chain couples TRBV29-1 to TRBJ2-7; TCRdb selects TRBD1, and the lack of DNA leaves this call unchecked. The CDR3 runs 13 residues. The germline V gene has CDR1 SQVTM and CDR2 ANQGSEA. The CDR3 is CSASPGWSYEQYF.

J is TRBJ2-1 and V is TRBV28; the TRBD2 assignment by TCRdb is unverifiable without DNA. This CDR3 is 15 amino acids long. Germline CDR1 is MDHEN and CDR2 is SYDVKM. The chain's CDR3 is CASSLGTSGHNEQFF.

This chain links TRBV23-1 with TRBJ2-1; the TCRdb D gene call, TRBD2, has no DNA to confirm it. TRBV23-1 carries the ORF label, with uncertain function. The CDR3 is 15 residues long. CDR3 region: CASSRSGGTYNEQFF.

CDR3 region: CASSLYEDSYNEQFF. The V and J genes are TRBV27 and TRBJ2-1. The CDR3 runs 15 residues. Germline V gives CDR1 MNHEY, CDR2 SMNVEV (reference sequence).

The chain couples TRBV28 to TRBJ1-1. Per the germline V gene, CDR1 is MDHEN and CDR2 is SYDVKM. CDR3 length: 15 amino acids. Here the CDR3 reads CASSLMPRRNTEAFF.

The CDR3 sequence: CSATTSGRLTYEQYF. The gene calls are TRBV20-1 and TRBJ2-7; the TCRdb D gene call, TRBD2, has no DNA to confirm it. The CDR3 totals 15 residues. CDR1 is DFQATT, CDR2 SNEGSKA, per germline (reference sequence).

CDR3 amino acids: CSVEGLGWTKEAFF. The chain is built from TRBV29-1 and TRBJ1-1. Germline CDR1 reads SQVTM; CDR2 reads ANQGSEA. CDR3 length: 14 amino acids.

CDR3 sequence: CSVLGLAGEQYF. The V gene is TRBV29-1, the J gene TRBJ2-7; there is no DNA to check the TCRdb D call of TRBD2. The CDR3 totals 12 residues. Germline loops: CDR1 SQVTM, CDR2 ANQGSEA.

The rearrangement joins TRBV7-8 to TRBJ2-6. The CDR3 runs 16 residues. Germline CDR1 and CDR2: SGHVS and FQNEAQ. The CDR3 is CASSLRNSDGANVLTF.

CDR3 region: CSARVRRLAGQETQYF. The chain couples TRBV20-1 to TRBJ2-5; with no DNA, the TCRdb D assignment of TRBD2 cannot be verified. This CDR3 spans 16 amino acids. From germline, CDR1 is DFQATT and CDR2 SNEGSKA (reference sequence).

The J gene is TRBJ2-7, the V gene TRBV2. This CDR3 comprises 13 residues. CDR1 and CDR2 (germline): SNHLY, FYNNEI. The CDR3 protein is CASKEGPHGEQYF.

The chain couples TRBV10-3 to TRBJ2-2; TCRdb returns TRBD2, unconfirmable since there is no DNA. The CDR3 covers 15 residues. Germline CDR1 reads ENHRY; CDR2 reads SYGVKD. CDR3 loop: CAISPSDPRTGELFF.

The V call is TRBV19, the J call TRBJ2-7; TCRdb returns TRBD1, unconfirmable since there is no DNA. The CDR3 has 11 amino acids. Germline-derived CDR1 and CDR2 are LNHDA and SQIVND (reference sequence). The CDR3: CASRGDYEQYF.

The chain carries TRBV4-1 and TRBJ1-2; the D call from TCRdb, TRBD1, cannot be confirmed without DNA. The CDR3 length is 18 residues. Germline CDR1 MGHRA, CDR2 YSYEKL. Here the CDR3 reads CASSQEGKDRGLSYGYTF.

This chain links TRBV7-2 with TRBJ2-7. The CDR3 is 13 amino acids. Germline V gene data show CDR1 as SGHTA and CDR2 as FQGNSA. The CDR3 here is CASSLYAIYEQYF.

The chain is built from TRBV29-1 and TRBJ2-2; TCRdb picks TRBD1, but there is no DNA to check that call. Germline-derived CDR1 and CDR2 are SQVTM and ANQGSEA. The CDR3 consists of 16 residues. This chain's CDR3 is CSVESPGPPSAGELFF.

The chain links TRBV20-1 to TRBJ1-1. The germline V gene encodes CDR1 DFQATT and CDR2 SNEGSKA (reference sequence). This CDR3 region has 12 residues. The CDR3: CSASWGNTEAFF.

The chain employs TRBV12-3 or TRBV12-4 and TRBJ2-5. The CDR3 extends over 13 amino acids. The CDR3 loop reads CASRVVGEETQYF.

This chain connects TRBV3-1 to TRBJ2-5; TCRdb outputs TRBD1, but without DNA this stays unchecked. Germline assignment: CDR1 LGHDT and CDR2 YNNKEL (reference sequence). This CDR3 comprises 15 residues. This chain's CDR3 is CASSQGTGTQETQYF.

This chain links TRBV28 with TRBJ2-5; TCRdb reports TRBD1, a call that lacks DNA to check it against. CDR1 is MDHEN and CDR2 is SYDVKM in the germline V gene. This CDR3 is 14 amino acids long. CDR3 amino acids: CASSFIWGGETQYF.

V usage is TRBV4-1 and J usage is TRBJ2-2; without DNA, the TCRdb call of TRBD1 cannot be checked. The CDR3 consists of 16 residues. The germline CDR1 and CDR2 sequences are MGHRA and YSYEKL. The CDR3 reads CASSLQQGANTGELFF.

The rearrangement joins TRBV28 to TRBJ2-7; TCRdb selects TRBD1, and the lack of DNA leaves this call unchecked. The CDR3 length is 14 residues. Germline CDR1 reads MDHEN; CDR2 reads SYDVKM. CDR3: CASRSPGPPYEQYF. Full variable domain (missing parts from reference TRBV28 and TRBJ2-7): DVKVTQSSRYLVKRTGEKVFLECVQDMDHENMFWYRQDPGLGLRLIYFSYDVKMKEKGDIPEGYSVSREKKERFSLILESASTNQTSMYLCASRSPGPPYEQYFGPGTRLTVT.

This chain links TRBV7-9 with TRBJ2-7; the TCRdb D gene call, TRBD1, has no DNA to confirm it. Germline-derived CDR1 and CDR2 are SEHNR and FQNEAQ (reference sequence). The CDR3 has 15 amino acids. CDR3 region: CASSQGLPISYEQYF.

The chain joins TRBV5-1 to TRBJ2-3. CDR3 length equals 16 residues. The germline gives CDR1 SGHRS, CDR2 YFSETQ. The chain's CDR3 is CASSPWPVKRFWTQYF. The full variable domain, with the rest looked up from reference TRBV5-1 and TRBJ2-3, is KAGVTQTPRYLIKTRGQQVTLSCSPISGHRSVSWYQQTPGQGLQFLFEYFSETQRNKGNFPGRFSGRQFSNSRSEMNVSTLELGDSALYLCASSPWPVKRFWTQYFGPGTRLTVL.

The chain is built from TRBV10-1 and TRBJ2-3. CDR1 and CDR2 (germline): WNHNN, SYGVQD (reference sequence). The CDR3 sequence is 13 residues long. CDR3 region: CASSEDPTDTQYF.

This chain connects TRBV4-3 to TRBJ1-2; no DNA is available, so the TRBD1 call from TCRdb remains unchecked. Per germline, CDR1 LGHNA and CDR2 YSLEER. This CDR3 comprises 16 residues. CDR3 sequence reads: CASSQGARGTAYGYTF.